Below, 4 T cell receptor beta chains from the same sample are listed, as sequenced in a study of T cell responses to AZD1222 COVID-19 vaccine. Some clones are missing from TCRdb's copy, which holds only in-frame ones; the method was immunoSEQ multiplex PCR. The sample lists about 140,000 clones; roughly 93% were seen once. Specimen: peripheral blood, collected 28 days after the second AZD1222 dose. Receptors were obtained from an adult who received the AZD1222 COVID-19 vaccine.

The rearrangement joins TRBV6-2 or TRBV6-3 to TRBJ1-4; 11 bases are a match to TRBD1. V gave up 4 bases and J gave up 5 bases; unmatched junction bases: 3. Germline lookup yields CDR1 MNHEY and CDR2 SVGEGT. The CDR3 is made up of 15 amino acids. CDR3 sequence reads: CASSSRTGGNEKLFF. Written as DNA, the CDR3 is TGTGCCAGCAGTTCGCGGACAGGGGGCAATGAAAAACTGTTTTTT.

This clone appeared a single time. The V call is TRBV28, the J call TRBJ1-5, with D tentatively TRBD1 (6 bases). This CDR3 spans 14 amino acids. Trimming left V 6 bases short and J 1 base short, with 10 bases between. Germline assignment: CDR1 MDHEN and CDR2 SYDVKM. Here the CDR3 reads CASRVQGSNQPQHF. Here the CDR3 DNA reads TGTGCCAGCAGAGTACAGGGAAGCAATCAGCCCCAGCATTTT.

V is TRBV6-5 and J is TRBJ1-2; tentatively, D is TRBD1 (5 bases). The CDR3 length is 15 residues. From germline, CDR1 is MNHEY and CDR2 SVGAGI. Trimming shortened V by 6 bases and J by 4 bases, and 18 bases separated the two germline ends. CDR3 loop: CASSWGIPFSYGYTF. As DNA, the CDR3 is TGTGCCAGCAGCTGGGGGATTCCTTTTTCCTATGGCTACACCTTC.

CDR3 protein: CASSLGTGSNQPQHF. The CDR3, as DNA: TGTGCCAGCAGCTTAGGGACAGGTAGCAATCAGCCCCAGCATTTT. The chain combines TRBV5-4 with TRBJ1-5; 8 bases agree with TRBD1. In germline, CDR1 is SGHNT, CDR2 YYREEE (reference sequence). V trimming: 2 bases; J trimming: 0 bases; junction bases outside the gene matches: 1. This CDR3 is built from 15 residues.